These 22 T cell receptor beta chains were sequenced from one sample in a study of blood T cells in healthy people across ages. Through a sample-barcoded 5' primer and a J-beta primer mix, a second PCR was run for about 6 to 11 cycles. TCRdb reprocessed the 5' RACE reads via MiXCR and lists one record per CDR3 protein. The sample holds fewer than 2,000,000 distinct CDR3 sequences; about two fifths are singletons and the top ten take 20% to 25%. Sequencing input: blood. These receptors were collected from a human donor in good health.

This clonotype was recorded a few times. This sequence joins TRBV9 and TRBJ2-7; perhaps D is TRBD1 or TRBD2 (6 bases each). Judging by the DNA end, TRBJ2-5 fits better; the J call may be wrong. The CDR3 totals 18 residues. CDR1 and CDR2 (germline): SGDLS, YYNGEE. CDR3 amino acids: CASSVASSGAGSPETQYF. As DNA, the CDR3 is TGTGCCAGCAGCGTTGCGTCGTCGGGGGCCGGTTCACCTGAGACCCAGTACTTC.

The table lists this clonotype with a few counts. The chain combines TRBV5-6 with TRBJ1-2, with D unresolved. Between the trimmed V and J ends, which lost 4 bases and 4 bases, there was a span of 8 bases. From germline, CDR1 is SGHDT and CDR2 YYEEEE. The CDR3 is 12 amino acids. The CDR3 reads CASSMGVYGYTF. The DNA for the CDR3 is TGTGCCAGCAGCATGGGAGTCTATGGCTACACCTTC.

Only a few counts were recorded for this clonotype. This rearrangement joins TRBV7-2 to TRBJ2-1; D is uncertain. Deletions cut 2 bases from V and 2 bases from J, with 25 bases between. The germline V gene encodes CDR1 SGHTA and CDR2 FQGNSA. This CDR3 spans 20 amino acids. The CDR3 loop reads CASSLTGLLGIYDAYNEQFF. The CDR3 bases are TGTGCCAGCAGCTTAACCGGGCTGTTGGGGATTTACGACGCCTACAATGAGCAGTTCTTC.

This clonotype was counted only a few times. The gene calls are TRBV12-3 or TRBV12-4 and TRBJ1-6, with 10 bases that match TRBD1. J gave up 6 bases and V 2 bases, and 1 base lay outside the gene matches. The CDR3 loop spans 15 amino acids. The CDR3: CASSLRTGGNSPLHF. DNA of the CDR3: TGTGCCAGCAGTTTAAGGACAGGGGGTAATTCACCCCTCCACTTT.

V usage is TRBV9 and J usage is TRBJ2-5; 7 nucleotides agree with TRBD2. Germline values: CDR1 SGDLS, CDR2 YYNGEE. The CDR3 has 14 amino acids. V trimming: 0 bases; J trimming: 3 bases; junction bases outside the gene matches: 2. As DNA, the CDR3 is TGTGCCAGCAGCGTAGGACTAGCTAAAGAGACCCAGTACTTC. It is translated as CASSVGLAKETQYF. Together with reference TRBV9 and TRBJ2-5, the CDR3 gives the full variable domain: DSGVTQTPKHLITATGQRVTLRCSPRSGDLSVYWYQQSLDQGLQFLIQYYNGEERAKGNILERFSAQQFPDLHSELNLSSLELGDSALYFCASSVGLAKETQYFGPGTRLLVL.

This clonotype was found a few times. The gene calls are TRBV20-1 and TRBJ1-1; D possibly corresponds to TRBD1 (5 bases). The V and J ends lost 5 bases and 1 base respectively, with 17 bases between them. CDR1 and CDR2 (germline): DFQATT, SNEGSKA (reference sequence). This CDR3 contains 15 residues. The CDR3 DNA is TGCAGTGCTCGAAGGTTTAGGAGGGGGAACACTGAAGCTTTCTTT. This gives the protein CSARRFRRGNTEAFF.

The chain uses TRBV7-2 and TRBJ2-2; 8 positions agree with TRBD1. The CDR3 totals 17 residues. From germline, CDR1 is SGHTA and CDR2 FQGNSA. Germline trimming cut 5 bases from V and 1 base from J; bases unmatched to any gene: 9. The CDR3 protein is CASSQLLGTGNTGELFF. CDR3 nucleotide sequence: TGTGCCAGCAGCCAACTTTTGGGGACAGGGAACACCGGGGAGCTGTTTTTT.

This clonotype appeared many times. V gene TRBV9 combines with J gene TRBJ2-1, with TRBD2 matching 8 bases. This CDR3 is built from 14 residues. Germline CDR1 SGDLS, CDR2 YYNGEE. With V trimmed by 5 bases and J by 3 bases, 4 bases remained unmatched. CDR3 sequence reads: CASSVSGSYNEQFF. In DNA, the CDR3 is TGTGCCAGCAGTGTAAGCGGGAGCTACAATGAGCAGTTCTTC.

This clonotype was found a few times. This rearrangement joins TRBV6-5 to TRBJ1-5; TRBD1 is a possible D gene (6 bases). The CDR3 has 13 amino acids. Germline CDR1 and CDR2: MNHEY and SVGAGI. Trimming removed 6 bases from V and 5 bases from J, with 11 bases in between. The CDR3 DNA sequence: TGTGCCAGCAGCCGACAGGCTCATCAGCCCCAGCATTTT. Protein product: CASSRQAHQPQHF.

The chain joins TRBV20-1 to TRBJ2-7; D tentatively fits TRBD1 or TRBD2 (5 bases each). Germline-derived CDR1 and CDR2 are DFQATT and SNEGSKA (reference sequence). V lost 3 bases to trimming and J lost 3 bases, with 15 bases between them. The CDR3 sequence is 14 residues long. CDR3 bases: TGCAGTGCTAGGGGATTGGGGGAATTCTACGAGCAGTACTTC. Amino acids: CSARGLGEFYEQYF.

The rearrangement links TRBV12-5 to TRBJ2-1; D assignment may be TRBD1 or TRBD2 (7 bases each). CDR1 is LGHNT, CDR2 FRNRAP, per germline. Deletions cut 2 bases from V and 0 bases from J, with 14 bases between. The CDR3 sequence is 17 residues long. CDR3 residues: CASGLTAGGDSYNEQFF. In DNA, the CDR3 is TGTGCTAGTGGTTTGACTGCAGGGGGGGACTCCTACAATGAGCAGTTCTTC.

This clonotype was picked up a small number of times. This chain links TRBV6-5 with TRBJ2-1; tentatively, D is TRBD2 (6 bases). Trimming took off 2 bases at V and 8 bases at J, with 16 bases between the two ends. From germline, CDR1 is MNHEY and CDR2 SVGAGI. The CDR3 spans 15 residues. CDR3: CASSYTPHPGDEQFF. Here the CDR3 DNA reads TGTGCCAGCAGTTACACCCCACACCCGGGGGATGAGCAGTTCTTC.

Points on this clonotype: A read error is possible here, since a much larger clone lies one base away. The chain is built from TRBV27 and TRBJ1-2, with a tentative D call TRBD1 (6 bases). Germline V gene lookup returns CDR1 MNHEY and CDR2 SMNVEV (reference sequence). The CDR3 consists of 13 residues. The germline V and J ends were trimmed by 0 bases and 6 bases, with 8 bases remaining between them. CDR3 DNA sequence: TGTGCCAGCAGTTTATCGGGGGGCAATGGCTACACCTTC. Translation gives CASSLSGGNGYTF.

DNA for the CDR3: TGTGCCATCTGGAAAGGACAGGCCATCTATGGCTACACCTTC. It codes for CAIWKGQAIYGYTF. The chain is built from TRBV10-3 and TRBJ1-2; 7 bases line up with TRBD1. CDR3 length: 14 amino acids. V was pared by 8 bases and J by 4 bases, with 10 bases of the junction left unmatched. Germline V gives CDR1 ENHRY, CDR2 SYGVKD.

V gene TRBV7-3 combines with J gene TRBJ2-4; D perhaps matches TRBD2 (6 bases). This CDR3 region has 15 residues. Germline V lookup: CDR1 SGHTA, CDR2 FQGTGA. The ends were cut back, 1 base at V and 13 bases at J, with 20 bases in the middle. This CDR3 reads CASSLNGGTYNEQYF. Written as DNA, the CDR3 is TGTGCCAGCAGCTTAAACGGGGGAACCTACAATGAGCAGTACTTC. Based on the CDR3 plus reference TRBV7-3 and TRBJ2-4, the full variable domain is GAGVSQTPSNKVTEKGKYVELRCDPISGHTALYWYRQSLGQGPEFLIYFQGTGAADDSGLPNDRFFAVRPEGSVSTLKIQRTERGDSAVYLCASSLNGGTYNEQYFGAGTRLSVL.

In nucleotides, the CDR3 is TGTGCCAGCAGCTTACAGGGGGCCGGGTCACCCCTCCACTTT. Residues: CASSLQGAGSPLHF. The chain couples TRBV7-2 to TRBJ1-6; 8 nucleotides align to TRBD1. The CDR3 is 14 residues long. V gave up 2 bases and J gave up 10 bases; unmatched junction bases: 4. Germline CDR1 SGHTA, CDR2 FQGNSA. Complete variable domain (other parts from reference TRBV7-2 and TRBJ1-6): GAGVSQSPSNKVTEKGKDVELRCDPISGHTALYWYRQSLGQGLEFLIYFQGNSAPDKSGLPSDRFSAERTGGSVSTLTIQRTQQEDSAVYLCASSLQGAGSPLHFGNGTRLTVT.

CDR3 nucleotides: TGTGCCAGCAGCTCGGGACAGAACCTAATCGGGACCCAGTACTTC. Translated: CASSSGQNLIGTQYF. The chain couples TRBV5-6 to TRBJ2-5; 7 nucleotides line up with TRBD1. Germline V gene sequence: CDR1 SGHDT, CDR2 YYEEEE. Germline trimming cut 3 bases from V and 7 bases from J; bases unmatched to any gene: 12. This CDR3 spans 15 amino acids.

This clonotype came up a few times. The J gene is TRBJ2-3, the V gene TRBV15; D may be TRBD1 (5 bases). The CDR3 sequence is 16 residues long. Germline V gene lookup returns CDR1 LNHNV and CDR2 YYDKDF (reference sequence). The ends were cut back, 5 bases at V and 0 bases at J, with 15 bases in the middle. CDR3 sequence: CATSLDGAYSTDTQYF. DNA for the CDR3: TGTGCCACCAGCCTAGATGGGGCATACAGCACAGATACGCAGTATTTT.

The J gene is TRBJ1-1, the V gene TRBV15; possible D gene TRBD1, 5 bases. This CDR3 region has 16 residues. Germline loops: CDR1 LNHNV, CDR2 YYDKDF (reference sequence). The V end was cut by 1 base, the J end by 3 bases, with 15 bases between. Here the CDR3 DNA reads TGTGCCACCAGCAGAGGGGGGGGTCGGAGCTACACTGAAGCTTTCTTT. This codes for CATSRGGGRSYTEAFF.

This rearrangement joins TRBV20-1 to TRBJ1-2; 8 bases fit TRBD1. CDR1 is DFQATT, CDR2 SNEGSKA, per germline (reference sequence). V trimming: 3 bases; J trimming: 0 bases; junction bases outside the gene matches: 3. The CDR3 runs 14 residues. CDR3 in amino acids: CSASRDRSNYGYTF. The CDR3 DNA reads TGCAGTGCTAGCCGGGACAGGTCTAACTATGGCTACACCTTC.

This clonotype was counted only a few times. The V and J genes are TRBV27 and TRBJ2-3; D is uncertain. The germline gives CDR1 MNHEY, CDR2 SMNVEV (reference sequence). V shed 3 bases and J shed 1 base, with 11 bases lying between them. The CDR3 loop spans 15 amino acids. The CDR3, as DNA: TGTGCCAGCAGTTTCAAAGCTCAAGGCACAGATACGCAGTATTTT. This translates into CASSFKAQGTDTQYF.

The chain carries TRBV11-2 and TRBJ2-5, with D possibly matching TRBD2 (7 bases). The CDR3 extends over 13 amino acids. Germline assignment: CDR1 SGHAT and CDR2 FQNNGV. V was shortened by 6 bases and J by 5 bases, with 13 bases between the two germline ends. The CDR3 sequence: CASREGGAETQYF. Here the CDR3 DNA reads TGTGCCAGCAGGGAAGGGGGGGCCGAGACCCAGTACTTC.